The rows below give T cell receptor beta chains drawn from one sample of a study of neurological immune-mediated disorders. TCRdb passed the 5' RACE reads through MiXCR, listing each CDR3 protein once. The sample includes tens of thousands of distinct CDR3 sequences, around 4.5% of them seen just once. The sequencing sample was made of PBMCs. These receptors all come from a woman aged 55-69 years with multiple sclerosis. Each CDR3 is given with its conserved first and last residue. D genes are given only for firm matches. A row's size may be missing; if present it is once, few, many or a size class.

size	V	D	J	CDR3	DNA
many	TRBV3-1	NA	TRBJ1-2	CASSRLGGRKNYGYTF	TGTGCCAGCAGCCGCCTCGGGGGACGGAAGAACTATGGCTACACCTTC
many	TRBV6-5	NA	TRBJ2-2	CASSYSVNTGELFF	TGTGCCAGCAGTTACAGTGTGAACACCGGGGAGCTGTTTTTT
many	TRBV2	TRBD1	TRBJ1-1	CASRKQGLVSTEAFF	TGTGCCAGCAGAAAACAGGGGCTTGTGTCTACTGAAGCTTTCTTT
many	TRBV7-9	TRBD1	TRBJ1-6	CASSSGTDNSPLHF	TGTGCCAGCAGCTCCGGGACAGACAATTCACCCCTCCACTTT
many	TRBV5-5	NA	TRBJ1-1	CASSLWGLGTEAFF	TGTGCCAGCAGCTTGTGGGGTTTGGGCACTGAAGCTTTCTTT
many	TRBV5-1	TRBD1	TRBJ1-1	CASSLTPGQGTEAFF	TGCGCCAGCAGCTTGACCCCGGGACAGGGGACTGAAGCTTTCTTT
many	TRBV5-1	TRBD2	TRBJ2-3	CASSLDRGERDTQYF	TGCGCCAGCAGCTTGGATCGGGGGGAGCGAGATACGCAGTATTTT
many	TRBV12-3/TRBV12-4	NA	TRBJ1-1	CASSRDTEAFF	TGTGCCAGCAGCCGCGACACTGAAGCTTTCTTT
many	TRBV5-1	TRBD2	TRBJ2-1	CASSPPNLAGVSNEQFF	TGCGCCAGCAGCCCCCCGAACCTAGCGGGGGTCAGCAATGAGCAGTTCTTC
many	TRBV7-6	NA	TRBJ2-5	CASSPSPISGETQYF	TGTGCCAGCAGCCCTTCTCCGATCTCCGGAGAGACCCAGTACTTC
many	TRBV10-3	NA	TRBJ1-4	CAISARLISTNEKLFF	TGTGCCATCAGTGCCCGCTTGATTTCAACTAATGAAAAACTGTTTTTT
many	TRBV25-1	NA	TRBJ2-7	CASSAPGAYVEQYF	TGTGCCAGCAGTGCGCCGGGAGCCTACGTGGAGCAGTACTTC
many	TRBV5-1	TRBD1	TRBJ2-1	CASSFTGRGNEQFF	TGCGCCAGCAGCTTTACTGGCAGGGGGAATGAGCAGTTCTTC
many	TRBV20-1	NA	TRBJ1-1	CSALDTEAFF	TGCAGTGCTTTGGACACTGAAGCTTTCTTT
few	TRBV30	TRBD1	TRBJ2-1	CALSRDRGFEQFF	TGTGCCTTGTCTCGGGACAGGGGATTCGAGCAGTTCTTC
many	TRBV7-9	NA	TRBJ1-2	CASSLGAGINYGYTF	TGTGCCAGCAGCTTAGGTGCAGGGATTAACTATGGCTACACCTTC
many	TRBV5-1	NA	TRBJ2-5	CASSRTVGQETQYF	TGCGCCAGCAGCAGGACAGTAGGCCAAGAGACCCAGTACTTC
many	TRBV5-1	NA	TRBJ2-6	CASSSRISGANVLTF	TGCGCCAGCAGCTCGAGGATCTCTGGGGCCAACGTCCTGACTTTC
many	TRBV11-2	NA	TRBJ1-1	CASSFVQGMNTEAFF	TGTGCCAGCAGCTTTGTGCAGGGCATGAACACTGAAGCTTTCTTT
many	TRBV18	NA	TRBJ1-5	CASSPQSGGQPQHF	TGTGCCAGCTCACCCCAGAGCGGGGGTCAGCCCCAGCATTTT
many	TRBV5-1	TRBD1	TRBJ2-3	CASSLERGQRTDTQYF	TGCGCCAGCAGCTTGGAAAGGGGGCAACGCACAGATACGCAGTATTTT
NA	TRBV20-1	NA	TRBJ1-5	CSARGMGNGNQPQHF	TGCAGTGCTAGAGGGATGGGGAATGGCAATCAGCCCCAGCATTTT
NA	TRBV5-1	TRBD1	TRBJ2-3	CASSLQGASTDTQYF	TGCGCCAGCAGCCTGCAGGGGGCCTCCACAGATACGCAGTATTTT
many	TRBV12-3/TRBV12-4	TRBD2	TRBJ2-1	CASSLARLAGGSSYNEQFF	TGTGCCAGCAGTTTAGCGCGTTTAGCGGGGGGGAGCTCCTACAATGAGCAGTTCTTC
many	TRBV7-2	NA	TRBJ2-7	CASSLAAADRWEQYF	TGTGCCAGCAGCTTAGCCGCGGCCGACCGGTGGGAGCAGTACTTC
medium-sized	TRBV4-1	NA	TRBJ2-6	CASKGQSSGANVLTF	TGCGCCAGCAAGGGTCAAAGCTCTGGGGCCAACGTCCTGACTTTC
many	TRBV6-5	TRBD1	TRBJ1-1	CASNLGGWLSNTEAFF	TGTGCCAGCAACCTAGGGGGCTGGCTATCAAACACTGAAGCTTTCTTT
many	TRBV12-3/TRBV12-4	NA	TRBJ2-1	CASSLKLLVGGEQFF	TGTGCCAGCAGTTTAAAGTTACTAGTTGGTGGTGAGCAGTTCTTC
many	TRBV6-5	TRBD1	TRBJ1-4	CASSYSGARGGNEKLFF	TGTGCCAGCAGTTACTCGGGGGCCAGGGGGGGAAATGAAAAACTGTTTTTT
many	TRBV6-5	NA	TRBJ2-7	CASKATPSYEQYF	TGTGCCAGTAAAGCGACACCCTCCTACGAGCAGTACTTC
medium-sized	TRBV5-1	TRBD1	TRBJ2-7	CASSRTGVYEQYF	TGCGCCAGCAGCCGGACAGGGGTCTACGAGCAGTACTTC
many	TRBV3-1	NA	TRBJ1-6	CASSQDSSALNSPLHF	TGTGCCAGCAGCCAAGATTCGAGTGCACTTAATTCACCCCTCCACTTT
many	TRBV20-1	TRBD2	TRBJ2-1	CSARDGGGPGLAYNEQFF	TGCAGTGCTAGAGACGGGGGGGGACCGGGACTAGCCTACAATGAGCAGTTCTTC
many	TRBV7-9	NA	TRBJ2-1	CASSLEGGQFF	TGTGCCAGCAGCTTAGAGGGCGGGCAGTTCTTC
many	TRBV5-1	NA	TRBJ2-2	CASRLTAGELFF	TGCGCCAGCAGATTGACTGCCGGGGAGCTGTTTTTT
many	TRBV12-3/TRBV12-4	TRBD1	TRBJ1-5	CASSLGTANQPQHF	TGTGCCAGCAGTCTCGGGACAGCTAATCAGCCCCAGCATTTT
many	TRBV20-1	NA	TRBJ2-7	CSAAREAGAYEQYF	TGCAGTGCGGCCAGGGAGGCTGGGGCCTACGAGCAGTACTTC
many	TRBV5-6	NA	TRBJ2-6	CASSFELLSGANVLTF	TGTGCCAGCAGCTTCGAGTTGCTCTCTGGGGCCAACGTCCTGACTTTC
many	TRBV20-1	TRBD1	TRBJ2-7	CSALQGAAYEQYF	TGCAGTGCTTTACAGGGGGCGGCCTACGAGCAGTACTTC
NA	TRBV14	TRBD2	TRBJ2-3	CASGQRVGRGGTDTQYF	TGTGCCAGCGGCCAACGCGTCGGGCGGGGGGGCACAGATACGCAGTATTTT
many	TRBV5-6	NA	TRBJ2-5	CASSLRSQAETQYF	TGTGCCAGCAGCTTGCGGTCACAGGCGGAGACCCAGTACTTC
many	TRBV5-1	NA	TRBJ2-7	CASSLGQAGYEQYF	TGCGCCAGCAGCTTGGGACAGGCGGGCTACGAGCAGTACTTC
many	TRBV6-6	NA	TRBJ2-2	CATQSRGTGELFF	TGTGCCACCCAAAGTCGTGGCACCGGGGAGCTGTTTTTT
many	TRBV7-9	NA	TRBJ1-1	CASSPWTAPLNTEAFF	TGTGCCAGCAGCCCTTGGACGGCTCCACTGAACACTGAAGCTTTCTTT
many	TRBV3-1	TRBD2	TRBJ2-1	CASSQDVVAGSYNEQFF	TGTGCCAGCAGCCAAGATGTGGTAGCGGGCTCCTACAATGAGCAGTTCTTC